The rows below give T cell receptor beta chains drawn from one sample of a study of shared clonotypes between healthy human individuals. Sequenced by immunoSEQ multiplex PCR; TCRdb stores in-frame clones only, minus some. The table records approximately 1,500,000 clones, more than 95% of them present only once. The sequencing sample was made of naive CD4+ T cells sorted from blood. These receptors all stem from a man between 25 and 39 years old in good health. Each CDR3 is given with its conserved first and last residue. The D gene is left open where the match is weak. A row's size may be missing; if present it is once, few, many or a size class.

CDR3aa: CATGTSGRPYEQYF; CDR3nt: TGTGCCACCGGGACTAGCGGGAGGCCCTACGAGCAGTACTTC; j_gene: TRBJ2-7; abundance: .; v_gene: TRBV2; d_gene: TRBD2
CDR3aa: CASSPRSGPSTDTQYF; CDR3nt: TGCGCCAGCAGCCCTCGATCGGGGCCGAGCACAGATACGCAGTATTTT; j_gene: TRBJ2-3; abundance: .; v_gene: TRBV4-3; d_gene: .
CDR3aa: CSVERAYGAEAFF; CDR3nt: TGCAGCGTTGAACGGGCCTACGGTGCTGAAGCTTTCTTT; j_gene: TRBJ1-1; abundance: .; v_gene: TRBV29-1; d_gene: .
CDR3aa: CASSRTLSNTEQFF; CDR3nt: TGTGCCAGCTCCCGCACACTTTCCAACACTGAGCAGTTCTTC; j_gene: TRBJ2-1; abundance: .; v_gene: TRBV18; d_gene: .
CDR3aa: CASSVGGGETQYF; CDR3nt: TGTGCCAGCAGCGTCGGAGGCGGAGAGACCCAGTACTTC; j_gene: TRBJ2-5; abundance: .; v_gene: TRBV9; d_gene: .
CDR3aa: CASRPGAGGVYGELFF; CDR3nt: TGTGCCAGCAGACCCGGGGCAGGGGGCGTTTACGGGGAGCTGTTTTTT; j_gene: TRBJ2-2; abundance: .; v_gene: TRBV7-9; d_gene: TRBD1
CDR3aa: CAWRPLAGQGNSGEQYF; CDR3nt: TGTGCCTGGAGGCCCCTTGCGGGACAGGGGAATTCGGGCGAGCAGTACTTC; j_gene: TRBJ2-7; abundance: .; v_gene: TRBV30; d_gene: TRBD1
CDR3aa: CASSPHGLAGGLYNEQFF; CDR3nt: TGTGCCAGCAGCCCTCACGGACTAGCGGGAGGGTTATACAATGAGCAGTTCTTC; j_gene: TRBJ2-1; abundance: .; v_gene: TRBV11-2; d_gene: TRBD2
CDR3aa: CASSLYGPDNQPQHF; CDR3nt: TGTGCCAGCAGTTTATATGGTCCGGACAATCAGCCCCAGCATTTT; j_gene: TRBJ1-5; abundance: .; v_gene: TRBV28; d_gene: .
CDR3aa: CASSSGTSSVGELFF; CDR3nt: TGTGCCAGCAGCTCCGGGACTAGTTCCGTCGGGGAGCTGTTTTTT; j_gene: TRBJ2-2; abundance: once; v_gene: TRBV5-4; d_gene: TRBD2
CDR3aa: CASSSSTAVGEKLFF; CDR3nt: TGCGCCAGCAGCTCTTCGACAGCGGTCGGTGAAAAACTGTTTTTT; j_gene: TRBJ1-4; abundance: .; v_gene: TRBV5-1; d_gene: .
CDR3aa: CASSLIFGGLSYNEQFF; CDR3nt: TGTGCCAGCAGCTTGATCTTCGGCGGGTTGAGTTACAATGAGCAGTTCTTC; j_gene: TRBJ2-1; abundance: once; v_gene: TRBV5-4; d_gene: .
CDR3aa: CASSLETGFGEQYF; CDR3nt: TGTGCCAGCAGCTTAGAGACAGGGTTTGGCGAGCAGTACTTC; j_gene: TRBJ2-7; abundance: .; v_gene: TRBV11-2; d_gene: TRBD1
CDR3aa: CASSFVPGVYEQYF; CDR3nt: TGCGCCAGCAGCTTCGTCCCGGGAGTGTACGAGCAGTACTTC; j_gene: TRBJ2-7; abundance: .; v_gene: TRBV5-1; d_gene: .
CDR3aa: CATGGQANTEAFF; CDR3nt: TGTGCCACCGGGGGACAAGCGAACACTGAAGCTTTCTTT; j_gene: TRBJ1-1; abundance: .; v_gene: TRBV2; d_gene: .
CDR3aa: CASSPLGWGLSTEAFF; CDR3nt: TGTGCCAGCTCACCCCTCGGCTGGGGGCTCTCAACTGAAGCTTTCTTT; j_gene: TRBJ1-1; abundance: .; v_gene: TRBV18; d_gene: .